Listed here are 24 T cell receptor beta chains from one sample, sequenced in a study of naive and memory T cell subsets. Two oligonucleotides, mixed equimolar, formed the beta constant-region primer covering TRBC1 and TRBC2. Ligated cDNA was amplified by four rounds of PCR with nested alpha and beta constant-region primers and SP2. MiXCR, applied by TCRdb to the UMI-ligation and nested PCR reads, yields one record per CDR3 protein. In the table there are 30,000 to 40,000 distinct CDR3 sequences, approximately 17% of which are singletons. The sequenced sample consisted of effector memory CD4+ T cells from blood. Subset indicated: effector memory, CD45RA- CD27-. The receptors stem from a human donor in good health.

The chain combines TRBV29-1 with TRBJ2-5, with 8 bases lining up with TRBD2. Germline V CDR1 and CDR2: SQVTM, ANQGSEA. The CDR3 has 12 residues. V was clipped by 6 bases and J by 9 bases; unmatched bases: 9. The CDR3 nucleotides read TGCAGCGTCTGGACTAGCCCGAGGCCCCAGTACTTC. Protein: CSVWTSPRPQYF.

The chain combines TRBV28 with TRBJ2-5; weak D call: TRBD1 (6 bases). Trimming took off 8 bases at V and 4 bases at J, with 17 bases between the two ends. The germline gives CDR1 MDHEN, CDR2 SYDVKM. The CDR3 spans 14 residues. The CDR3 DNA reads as TGTGCCAGCTACGTGAGGGGGATGGGAGAGACCCAGTACTTC. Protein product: CASYVRGMGETQYF.

CDR3: CASSGDIQGYTF. The CDR3 DNA reads as TGTGCCAGCAGTGGGGACATTCAAGGCTACACCTTC. V and J are TRBV2 and TRBJ1-2; D might be TRBD1 (6 bases). This CDR3 has 12 amino acids. V shed 4 bases and J shed 8 bases, with 11 bases lying between them. Germline lookup yields CDR1 SNHLY and CDR2 FYNNEI.

CDR3 sequence reads: CATQGSSDTQYF. Here the CDR3 DNA reads TGTGCCACCCAGGGGTCTTCAGATACGCAGTATTTT. The chain has TRBV10-3 and TRBJ2-3, with D perhaps TRBD1 (6 bases). Germline V gene lookup returns CDR1 ENHRY and CDR2 SYGVKD. Deletions cut 10 bases from V and 4 bases from J, with 12 bases between. The CDR3 is 12 amino acids.

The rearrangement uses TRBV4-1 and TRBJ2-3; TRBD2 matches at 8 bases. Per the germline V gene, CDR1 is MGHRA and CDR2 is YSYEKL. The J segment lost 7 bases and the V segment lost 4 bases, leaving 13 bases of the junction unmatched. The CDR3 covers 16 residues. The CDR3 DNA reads TGCGCCAGCAGCCTGGACGGGGGGGCTGTAAGAAATACGCAGTATTTT. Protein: CASSLDGGAVRNTQYF.

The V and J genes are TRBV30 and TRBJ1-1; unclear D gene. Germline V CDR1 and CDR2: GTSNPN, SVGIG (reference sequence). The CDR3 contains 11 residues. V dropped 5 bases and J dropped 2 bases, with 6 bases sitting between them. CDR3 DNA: TGTGCCTGGGAGTTTAACACTGAAGCTTTCTTT. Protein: CAWEFNTEAFF.

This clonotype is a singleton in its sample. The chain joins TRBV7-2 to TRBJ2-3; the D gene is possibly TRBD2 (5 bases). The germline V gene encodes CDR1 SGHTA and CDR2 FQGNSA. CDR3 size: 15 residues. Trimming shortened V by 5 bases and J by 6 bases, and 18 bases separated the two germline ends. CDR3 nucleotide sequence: TGTGCCAGCAGCCGAGTGGACTTACAATCCGATACGCAGTATTTT. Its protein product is CASSRVDLQSDTQYF.

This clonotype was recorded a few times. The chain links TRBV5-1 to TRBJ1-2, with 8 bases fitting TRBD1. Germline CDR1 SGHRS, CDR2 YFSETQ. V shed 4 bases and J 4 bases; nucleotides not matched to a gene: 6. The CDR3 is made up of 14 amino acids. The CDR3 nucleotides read TGCGCCAGCAGCGTCCGAACAGGGGGCTATGGCTACACCTTC. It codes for CASSVRTGGYGYTF.

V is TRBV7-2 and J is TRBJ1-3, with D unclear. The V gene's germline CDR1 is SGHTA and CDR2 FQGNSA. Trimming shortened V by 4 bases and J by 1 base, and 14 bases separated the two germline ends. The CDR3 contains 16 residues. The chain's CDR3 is CASSSRGEGSGNTIYF. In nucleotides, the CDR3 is TGTGCCAGCAGCTCCCGGGGAGAGGGATCTGGAAACACCATATATTTT.

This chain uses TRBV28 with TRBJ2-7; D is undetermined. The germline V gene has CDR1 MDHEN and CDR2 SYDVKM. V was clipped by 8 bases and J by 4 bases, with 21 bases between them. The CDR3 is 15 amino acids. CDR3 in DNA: TGTGCCAGCGGAAGTCCTTTGGTCACCCAATACGAGCAGTACTTC. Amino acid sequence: CASGSPLVTQYEQYF.

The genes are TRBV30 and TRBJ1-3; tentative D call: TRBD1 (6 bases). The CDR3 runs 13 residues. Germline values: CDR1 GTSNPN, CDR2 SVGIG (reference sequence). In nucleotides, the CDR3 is TGTGCTCGCCTAGGGGGTGATGGAAACACCATATATTTT. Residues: CARLGGDGNTIYF.

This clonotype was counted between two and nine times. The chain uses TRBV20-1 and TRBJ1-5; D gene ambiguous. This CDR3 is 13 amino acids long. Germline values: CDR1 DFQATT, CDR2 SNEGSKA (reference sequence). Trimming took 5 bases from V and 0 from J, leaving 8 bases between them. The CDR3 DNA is TGCAGTGCTTCTGAATTTAGCAATCAGCCCCAGCATTTT. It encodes CSASEFSNQPQHF.

CDR3 residues: CASSLKGTSGNNEQFF. CDR3 sequence (DNA): TGTGCCAGCAGCTTAAAAGGGACTAGCGGAAACAATGAGCAGTTCTTC. The V call is TRBV7-9, the J call TRBJ2-1, with 11 bases identical to TRBD2. The CDR3 length is 16 residues. With V trimmed by 2 bases and J by 5 bases, 5 bases remained unmatched. Germline CDR1 and CDR2: SEHNR and FQNEAQ (reference sequence).

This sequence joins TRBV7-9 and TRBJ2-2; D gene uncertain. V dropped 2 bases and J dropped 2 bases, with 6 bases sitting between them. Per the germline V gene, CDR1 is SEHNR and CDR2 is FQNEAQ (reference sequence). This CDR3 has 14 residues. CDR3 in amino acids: CASSLSFNTGELFF. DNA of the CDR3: TGTGCCAGCAGCTTATCTTTCAACACCGGGGAGCTGTTTTTT.

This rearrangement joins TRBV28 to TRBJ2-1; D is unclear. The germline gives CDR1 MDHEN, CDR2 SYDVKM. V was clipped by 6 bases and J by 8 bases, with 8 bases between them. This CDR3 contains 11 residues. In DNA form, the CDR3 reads TGTGCCAGCAGACTACGGTATGAGCAGTTCTTC. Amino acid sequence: CASRLRYEQFF.

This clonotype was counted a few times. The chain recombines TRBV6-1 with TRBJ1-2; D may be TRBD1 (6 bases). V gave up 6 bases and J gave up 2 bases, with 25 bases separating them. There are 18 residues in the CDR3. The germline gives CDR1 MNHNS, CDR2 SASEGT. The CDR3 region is CASSPFRKGDVQNYGYTF. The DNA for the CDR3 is TGTGCCAGCAGCCCCTTCCGGAAGGGGGACGTTCAGAACTATGGCTACACCTTC.

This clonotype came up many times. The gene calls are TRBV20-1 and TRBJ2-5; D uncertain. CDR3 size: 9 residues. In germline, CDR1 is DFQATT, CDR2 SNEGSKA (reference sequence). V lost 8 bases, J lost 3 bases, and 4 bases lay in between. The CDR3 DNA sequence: TGCAGTTCCAAAGAGACCCAGTACTTC. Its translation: CSSKETQYF.

The DNA for the CDR3 is TGCAGTGCTAAAGCGGGACCTAGCACAGATACGCAGTATTTT. Residues: CSAKAGPSTDTQYF. The chain recombines TRBV20-1 with TRBJ2-3; 7 bases are a match to TRBD2. Germline V gene lookup returns CDR1 DFQATT and CDR2 SNEGSKA (reference sequence). The CDR3 consists of 14 residues. The J segment lost 0 bases and the V segment lost 4 bases, leaving 4 bases of the junction unmatched.

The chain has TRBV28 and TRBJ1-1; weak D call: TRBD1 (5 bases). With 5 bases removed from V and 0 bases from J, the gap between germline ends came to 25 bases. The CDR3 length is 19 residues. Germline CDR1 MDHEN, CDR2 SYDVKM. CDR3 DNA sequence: TGTGCCAGCAGTGGGGCCCCGGCAGGGAGGTTCTCATTGAACACTGAAGCTTTCTTT. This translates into CASSGAPAGRFSLNTEAFF. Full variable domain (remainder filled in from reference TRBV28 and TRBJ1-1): DVKVTQSSRYLVKRTGEKVFLECVQDMDHENMFWYRQDPGLGLRLIYFSYDVKMKEKGDIPEGYSVSREKKERFSLILESASTNQTSMYLCASSGAPAGRFSLNTEAFFGQGTRLTVV.

The chain's CDR3 is CASTKMGTGNIYGYTF. For the CDR3, the DNA is TGTGCCAGCACCAAGATGGGGACCGGCAATATCTATGGCTACACCTTC. The chain recombines TRBV28 with TRBJ1-2; a possible D gene is TRBD1 (5 bases). Germline V gene sequence: CDR1 MDHEN, CDR2 SYDVKM. V lost 7 bases to trimming and J lost 4 bases, with 22 bases between them. The CDR3 totals 16 residues.

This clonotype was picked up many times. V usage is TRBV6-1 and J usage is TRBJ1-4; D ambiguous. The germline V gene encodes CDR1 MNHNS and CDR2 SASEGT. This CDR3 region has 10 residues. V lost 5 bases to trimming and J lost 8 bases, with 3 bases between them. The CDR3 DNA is TGTGCCAGCAGTTTGGAAAAACTGTTTTTT. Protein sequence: CASSLEKLFF.

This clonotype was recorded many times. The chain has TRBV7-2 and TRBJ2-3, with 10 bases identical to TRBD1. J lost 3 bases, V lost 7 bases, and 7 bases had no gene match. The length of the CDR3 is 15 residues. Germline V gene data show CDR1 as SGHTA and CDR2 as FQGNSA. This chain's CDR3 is CASIQDRGGTDTQYF. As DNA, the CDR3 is TGTGCCAGCATCCAGGACAGGGGGGGGACAGATACGCAGTATTTT. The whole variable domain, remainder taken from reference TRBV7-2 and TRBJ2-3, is GAGVSQSPSNKVTEKGKDVELRCDPISGHTALYWYRQSLGQGLEFLIYFQGNSAPDKSGLPSDRFSAERTGGSVSTLTIQRTQQEDSAVYLCASIQDRGGTDTQYFGPGTRLTVL.

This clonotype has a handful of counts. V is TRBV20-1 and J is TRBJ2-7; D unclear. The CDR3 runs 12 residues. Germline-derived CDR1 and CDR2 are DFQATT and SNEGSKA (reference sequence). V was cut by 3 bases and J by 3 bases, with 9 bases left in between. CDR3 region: CSASYGSYEQYF. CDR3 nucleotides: TGCAGTGCTAGCTACGGCAGCTACGAGCAGTACTTC.

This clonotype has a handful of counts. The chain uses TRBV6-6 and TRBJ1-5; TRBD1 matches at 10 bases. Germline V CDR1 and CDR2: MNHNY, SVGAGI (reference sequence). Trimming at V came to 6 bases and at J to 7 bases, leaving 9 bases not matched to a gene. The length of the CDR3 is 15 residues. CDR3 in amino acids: CASSTKTGGGQPQHF. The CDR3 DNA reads TGTGCCAGCAGCACAAAGACAGGGGGCGGGCAGCCCCAGCATTTT.